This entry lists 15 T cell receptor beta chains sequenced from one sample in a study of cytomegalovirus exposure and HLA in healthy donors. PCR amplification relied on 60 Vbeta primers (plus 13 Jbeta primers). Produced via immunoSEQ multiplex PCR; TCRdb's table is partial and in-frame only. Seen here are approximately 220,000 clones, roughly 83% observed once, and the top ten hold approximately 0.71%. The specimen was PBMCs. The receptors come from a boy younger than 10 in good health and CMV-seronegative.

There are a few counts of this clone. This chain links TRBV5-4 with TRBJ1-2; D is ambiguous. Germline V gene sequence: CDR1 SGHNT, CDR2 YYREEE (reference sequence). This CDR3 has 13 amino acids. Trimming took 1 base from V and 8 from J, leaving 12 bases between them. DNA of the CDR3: TGTGCCAGCAGCTTGCAGGTTGTAGGCGGCTACACCTTC. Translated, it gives CASSLQVVGGYTF.

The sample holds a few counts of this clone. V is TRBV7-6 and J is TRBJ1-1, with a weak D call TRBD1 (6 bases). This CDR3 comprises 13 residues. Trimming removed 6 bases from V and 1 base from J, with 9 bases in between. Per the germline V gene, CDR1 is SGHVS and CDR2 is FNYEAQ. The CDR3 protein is CASRPGQNTEAFF. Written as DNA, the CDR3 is TGTGCCAGCAGACCGGGACAGAACACTGAAGCTTTCTTT.

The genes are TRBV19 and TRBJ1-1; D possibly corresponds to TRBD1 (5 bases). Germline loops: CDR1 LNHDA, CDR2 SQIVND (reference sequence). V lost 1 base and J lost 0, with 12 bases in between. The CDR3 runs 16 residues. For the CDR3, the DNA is TGTGCCAGTAGTATAGCTTCGGGGGTGGTGAACACTGAAGCTTTCTTT. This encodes CASSIASGVVNTEAFF. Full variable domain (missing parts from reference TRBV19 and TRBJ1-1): DGGITQSPKYLFRKEGQNVTLSCEQNLNHDAMYWYRQDPGQGLRLIYYSQIVNDFQKGDIAEGYSVSREKKESFPLTVTSAQKNPTAFYLCASSIASGVVNTEAFFGQGTRLTVV.

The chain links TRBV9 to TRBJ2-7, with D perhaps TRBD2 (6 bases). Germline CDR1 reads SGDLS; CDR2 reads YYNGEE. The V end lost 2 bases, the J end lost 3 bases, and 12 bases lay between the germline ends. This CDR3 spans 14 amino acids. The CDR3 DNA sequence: TGTGCCAGCAGCGTGGGGGGAAGGAACTACGAGCAGTACTTC. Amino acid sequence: CASSVGGRNYEQYF. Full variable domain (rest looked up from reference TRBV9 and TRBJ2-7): DSGVTQTPKHLITATGQRVTLRCSPRSGDLSVYWYQQSLDQGLQFLIQYYNGEERAKGNILERFSAQQFPDLHSELNLSSLELGDSALYFCASSVGGRNYEQYFGPGTRLTVT.

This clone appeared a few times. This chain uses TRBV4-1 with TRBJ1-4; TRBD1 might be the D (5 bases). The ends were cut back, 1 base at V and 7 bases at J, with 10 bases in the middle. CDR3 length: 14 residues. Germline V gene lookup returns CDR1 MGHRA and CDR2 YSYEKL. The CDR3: CASSQVPGVEKLFF. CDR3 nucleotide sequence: TGCGCCAGCAGCCAAGTACCGGGGGTTGAAAAACTGTTTTTT.

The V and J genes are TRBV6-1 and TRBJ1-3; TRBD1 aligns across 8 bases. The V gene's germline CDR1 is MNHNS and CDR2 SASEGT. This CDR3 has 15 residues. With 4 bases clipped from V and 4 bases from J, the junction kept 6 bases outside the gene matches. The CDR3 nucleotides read TGTGCCAGCAGTGCCTCCAGGGGGCGCGGAAACACCATATATTTT. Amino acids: CASSASRGRGNTIYF.

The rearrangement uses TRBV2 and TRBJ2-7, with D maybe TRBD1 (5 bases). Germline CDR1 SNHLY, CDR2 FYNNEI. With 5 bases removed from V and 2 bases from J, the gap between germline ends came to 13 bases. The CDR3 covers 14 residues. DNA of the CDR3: TGTGCCAGCAGTCCGAAAGGGGCGGCCTACGAGCAGTACTTC. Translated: CASSPKGAAYEQYF.

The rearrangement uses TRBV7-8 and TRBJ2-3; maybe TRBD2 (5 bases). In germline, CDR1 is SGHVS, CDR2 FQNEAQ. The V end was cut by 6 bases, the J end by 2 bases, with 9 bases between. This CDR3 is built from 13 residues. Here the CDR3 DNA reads TGTGCCAGCAGTTCCGACTACACAGATACGCAGTATTTT. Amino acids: CASSSDYTDTQYF.

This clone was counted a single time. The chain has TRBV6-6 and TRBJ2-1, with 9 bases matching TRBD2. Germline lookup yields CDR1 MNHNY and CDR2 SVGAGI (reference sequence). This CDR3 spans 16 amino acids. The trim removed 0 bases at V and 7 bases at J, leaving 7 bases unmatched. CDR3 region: CASSYSIAGDWNEQFF. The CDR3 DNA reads TGTGCCAGCAGTTACTCGATAGCGGGGGATTGGAATGAGCAGTTCTTC.

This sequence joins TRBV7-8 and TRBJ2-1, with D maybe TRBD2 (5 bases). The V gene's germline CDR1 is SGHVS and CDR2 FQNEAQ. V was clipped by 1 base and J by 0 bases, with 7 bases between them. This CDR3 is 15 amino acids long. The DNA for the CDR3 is TGTGCCAGCAGCTTAGGAGCGGCCTCCTACAATGAGCAGTTCTTC. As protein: CASSLGAASYNEQFF.

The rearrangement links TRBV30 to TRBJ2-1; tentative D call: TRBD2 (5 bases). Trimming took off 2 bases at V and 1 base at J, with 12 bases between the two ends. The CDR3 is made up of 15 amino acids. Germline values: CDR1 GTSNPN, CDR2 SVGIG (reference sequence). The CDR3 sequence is CAWSMEAGSYNEQFF. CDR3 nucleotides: TGTGCCTGGAGTATGGAGGCTGGATCCTACAATGAGCAGTTCTTC.

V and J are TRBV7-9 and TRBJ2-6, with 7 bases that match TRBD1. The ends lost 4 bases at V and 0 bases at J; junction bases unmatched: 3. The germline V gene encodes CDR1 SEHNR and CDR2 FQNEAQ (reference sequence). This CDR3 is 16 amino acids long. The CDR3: CASSSPGGSGANVLTF. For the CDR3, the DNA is TGTGCCAGCAGCTCCCCAGGGGGCTCTGGGGCCAACGTCCTGACTTTC.

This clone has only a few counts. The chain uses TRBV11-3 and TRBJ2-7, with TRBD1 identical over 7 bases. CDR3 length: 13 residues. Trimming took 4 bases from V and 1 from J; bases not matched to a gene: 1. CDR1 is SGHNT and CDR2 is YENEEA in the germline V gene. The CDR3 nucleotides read TGTGCCAGCAGCTGGGACAGTTCCTACGAGCAGTACTTC. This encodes CASSWDSSYEQYF.

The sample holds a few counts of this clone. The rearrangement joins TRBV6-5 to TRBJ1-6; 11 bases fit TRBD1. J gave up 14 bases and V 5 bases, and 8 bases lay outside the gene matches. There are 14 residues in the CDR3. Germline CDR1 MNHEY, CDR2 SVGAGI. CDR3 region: CASSEGQGGEALHF. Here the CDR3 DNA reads TGTGCCAGCAGTGAGGGACAGGGGGGTGAGGCCCTCCACTTT.

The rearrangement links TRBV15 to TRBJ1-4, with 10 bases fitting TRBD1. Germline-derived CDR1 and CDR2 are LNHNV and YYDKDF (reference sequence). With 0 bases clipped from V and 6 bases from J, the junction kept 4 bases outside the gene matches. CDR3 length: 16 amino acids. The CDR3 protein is CATSRDSGTGDEKLFF. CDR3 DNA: TGTGCCACCAGCAGAGATTCGGGGACAGGGGATGAAAAACTGTTTTTT.